The present TCR beta chain was sequenced within a study of T cell responses to AZD1222 COVID-19 vaccine. The J segment lost 0 bases and the V segment lost 3 bases, leaving 3 bases of the junction unmatched. The germline CDR1 and CDR2 sequences are WNHNN and SYGVQD (reference sequence). CDR3 length: 15 amino acids. Measured with immunoSEQ multiplex PCR; TCRdb has only the in-frame clones, and not every one. The table has 100,000 or so clones, approximately 91% seen once. Sequenced material: peripheral blood, taken on day 0 of AZD1222 vaccination. The clonotype was recovered from an adult in good health. This chain links TRBV10-1 with TRBJ1-1; 8 nucleotides agree with TRBD1. The CDR3 DNA reads TGCGCCAGCAGTGATGGACAGGGAATGAACACTGAAGCTTTCTTT. It translates to CASSDGQGMNTEAFF.